Presented here are 10 T cell receptor beta chains from one specimen sequenced in a study of T cells in Graves' hyperthyroidism and ophthalmopathy. Regions amplified from RNA transcripts were the TCR beta CDR3 regions. First-round RT-PCR of the TCR CDR3 relied on the HTBI primer set. TCRdb reprocessed the multiplex PCR reads with MiXCR, giving one entry per CDR3 protein. The table lists approximately 710,000 distinct CDR3 sequences, 15% to 20% of them singletons, with 15% to 17% in the top ten. Sequencing was done on a sample of blood. The receptor source for this set is a man between 50 and 59 years old with Graves' hyperthyroidism.

This clonotype came up a few times. The rearrangement joins TRBV28 to TRBJ1-4; D is undetermined. From germline, CDR1 is MDHEN and CDR2 SYDVKM. This CDR3 has 14 amino acids. V was shortened by 6 bases and J by 7 bases, with 15 bases between the two germline ends. CDR3 loop: CASRPIGGGEKLFF. In DNA, the CDR3 is TGTGCCAGCAGACCAATCGGCGGTGGTGAAAAACTGTTTTTT.

In its sample, this clonotype was seen many times. The rearrangement links TRBV28 to TRBJ1-4, with D tentatively TRBD1 (6 bases). CDR1 is MDHEN, CDR2 SYDVKM, per germline. V was cut by 7 bases and J by 8 bases, with 17 bases left in between. This CDR3 has 14 amino acids. The CDR3 region is CASTSDRLYEKLFF. The CDR3, as DNA: TGTGCCAGCACCTCGGACAGACTCTACGAAAAACTGTTTTTT.

This chain uses TRBV20-1 with TRBJ2-5; TRBD2 aligns across 8 bases. Germline V gene lookup returns CDR1 DFQATT and CDR2 SNEGSKA (reference sequence). The J segment lost 4 bases and the V segment lost 6 bases, leaving 4 bases of the junction unmatched. This CDR3 has 12 amino acids. CDR3 DNA sequence: TGCAGTGCCCCGGGAGGGGGAGAGACCCAGTACTTC. It specifies CSAPGGGETQYF.

The chain joins TRBV20-1 to TRBJ2-1; TRBD1 matches at 9 bases. Germline V lookup: CDR1 DFQATT, CDR2 SNEGSKA (reference sequence). This CDR3 contains 14 residues. Trimming removed 8 bases from V and 4 bases from J; junction bases left unmatched: 9. The CDR3 loop reads CSQGGQGLYNEQFF. As DNA, the CDR3 is TGCAGTCAGGGGGGACAGGGATTATACAATGAGCAGTTCTTC.

The V gene is TRBV28, the J gene TRBJ1-6; no clear D. V was pared by 5 bases and J by 0 bases, with 11 bases between. The CDR3 extends over 16 amino acids. Germline V lookup: CDR1 MDHEN, CDR2 SYDVKM. This CDR3 reads CASSADSYSYNSPLHF. DNA of the CDR3: TGTGCCAGCAGTGCCGACTCCTACTCCTATAATTCACCCCTCCACTTT.

This clonotype was found many times. J is TRBJ1-5 and V is TRBV6-2 or TRBV6-3, with D unclear. CDR1 MNHEY and CDR2 SVGEGT come from the germline V gene. V was cut by 4 bases and J by 4 bases, with 11 bases left in between. The CDR3 spans 14 residues. This CDR3 is CASSSLVPNQPQHF. In DNA, the CDR3 is TGTGCCAGCAGTTCCCTCGTCCCAAATCAGCCCCAGCATTTT.

This clonotype was seen at least ten times. This rearrangement joins TRBV11-2 to TRBJ1-2; TRBD1 aligns across 7 bases. J lost 8 bases, V lost 5 bases, and 20 bases had no gene match. Germline V gene sequence: CDR1 SGHAT, CDR2 FQNNGV. CDR3 length equals 17 residues. This chain's CDR3 is CASSRTVGTASMYGYTF. The CDR3, as DNA: TGTGCCAGCAGCCGTACAGTCGGGACAGCCTCCATGTACGGCTACACCTTC.

Ten or more counts support this clonotype. The chain combines TRBV5-1 with TRBJ2-5, with 9 bases identical to TRBD1. This CDR3 comprises 14 residues. The trim removed 2 bases at V and 4 bases at J, leaving 3 bases unmatched. The germline CDR1 and CDR2 sequences are SGHRS and YFSETQ. CDR3: CASSFDRGGETQYF. CDR3 DNA: TGCGCCAGCAGCTTTGACAGGGGGGGAGAGACCCAGTACTTC.

The chain combines TRBV6-2 or TRBV6-3 with TRBJ1-2; no clear D. This CDR3 has 11 amino acids. Trimming shortened V by 7 bases and J by 6 bases, and 9 bases separated the two germline ends. Per the germline V gene, CDR1 is MNHEY and CDR2 is SVGEGT. The CDR3 sequence: CASTRNHGYTF. DNA for the CDR3: TGTGCCAGCACCCGGAACCATGGCTACACCTTC.

Many counts were recorded for this clonotype. The chain has TRBV27 and TRBJ2-3; maybe TRBD2 (6 bases). V dropped 6 bases and J dropped 3 bases, with 19 bases sitting between them. Germline lookup yields CDR1 MNHEY and CDR2 SMNVEV (reference sequence). The CDR3 consists of 16 residues. The CDR3 loop is CASRDASAHRTDTQYF. The CDR3 region has the DNA TGTGCCAGCAGGGACGCTAGCGCCCACAGAACAGATACGCAGTATTTT.